This T cell receptor (beta chain) emerged from a study of blood T cell repertoires in COVID-19. On the study more broadly: From the United States, Italy and Spain came samples of acute and convalescent COVID-19.

The method was immunoSEQ multiplex PCR; TCRdb's version includes in-frame clones alone and lacks a portion of them. The sample includes 250,000 to 300,000 clones, 80% to 90% seen only once; the top ten take approximately 11%. The material sequenced was peripheral blood. The clonotype comes from a woman between 65 and 79 years old with acute or convalescent COVID-19.

Written as DNA, the CDR3 is TGCGCCAGCAGTCTCGGCGGCGGAAGGGAGCAGTTCTTC. Amino acid sequence: CASSLGGGREQFF. The genes are TRBV4-1 and TRBJ2-1; D unclear. CDR1 and CDR2 (germline): MGHRA, YSYEKL. V was pared by 6 bases and J by 10 bases, with 16 bases between. The CDR3 consists of 13 residues.